This TCR beta chain is drawn from a study of human T cells and chemical hapten exposure. Across the study: The patients, most of them female, presented with alopecia areata, totalis or universalis. Whole-study findings and limits: TCRs above 1 in 1000 frequency did not change with DPC sensitization. Among expanded TCRs, significantly more large CDR3 similarity clusters formed than among controls.

MiXCR was run by TCRdb on the RACE reads, yielding one entry per CDR3 protein. The profile covers 80,000 to 100,000 distinct CDR3 sequences, with about 9% appearing a single time and approximately 2% taken by the ten largest. The sample's time point: patch test 2, 6 weeks after DPC sensitization. Regarding treatment: therapeutic diphenylcyclopropenone sensitization with weekly scalp DPC. Blood draws came first, before each patch test. The germline V gene encodes CDR1 LNHNV and CDR2 YYDKDF (reference sequence). The CDR3 covers 14 residues. V lost 0 bases, J lost 6 bases, and 8 bases lay in between. About this clonotype itself: As yet, its antigen is unknown.

This clonotype originated in a woman in her thirties or forties with alopecia areata. Some clones in this sample may be carry-over from other donors' samples. This sequence joins TRBV15 and TRBJ2-2; D gene ambiguous. This sample comprised whole blood, obtained in connection with sensitization to the hapten diphenylcyclopropenone (DPC). This chain's CDR3 is CATSRERVAGELFF. In DNA, the CDR3 is TGTGCCACCAGCAGAGAAAGGGTTGCCGGGGAGCTGTTTTTT.